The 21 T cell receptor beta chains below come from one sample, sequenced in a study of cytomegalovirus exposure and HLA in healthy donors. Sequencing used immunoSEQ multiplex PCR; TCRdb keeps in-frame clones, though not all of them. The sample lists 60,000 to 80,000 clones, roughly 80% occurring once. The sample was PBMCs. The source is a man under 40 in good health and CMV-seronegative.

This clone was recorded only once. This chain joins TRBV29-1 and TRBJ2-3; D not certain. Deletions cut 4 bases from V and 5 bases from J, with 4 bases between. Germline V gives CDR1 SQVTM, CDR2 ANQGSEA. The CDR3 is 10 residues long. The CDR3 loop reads CSVAGDTQYF. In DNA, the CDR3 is TGCAGCGTTGCGGGAGATACGCAGTATTTT.

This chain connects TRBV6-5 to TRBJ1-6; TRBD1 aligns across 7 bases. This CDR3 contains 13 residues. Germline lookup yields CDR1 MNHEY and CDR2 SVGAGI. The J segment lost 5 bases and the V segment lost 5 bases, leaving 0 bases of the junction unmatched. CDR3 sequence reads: CASSDRDNSPLHF. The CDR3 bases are TGTGCCAGCAGTGACAGGGATAATTCACCCCTCCACTTT.

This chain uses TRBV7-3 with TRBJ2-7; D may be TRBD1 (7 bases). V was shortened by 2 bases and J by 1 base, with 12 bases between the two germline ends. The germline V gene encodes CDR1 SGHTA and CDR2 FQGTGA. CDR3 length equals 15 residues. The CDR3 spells CASSLGAGGSYEQYF. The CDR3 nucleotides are TGTGCCAGCAGCTTAGGGGCAGGGGGGTCCTACGAGCAGTACTTC. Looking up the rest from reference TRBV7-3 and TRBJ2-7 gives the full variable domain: GAGVSQTPSNKVTEKGKYVELRCDPISGHTALYWYRQSLGQGPEFLIYFQGTGAADDSGLPNDRFFAVRPEGSVSTLKIQRTERGDSAVYLCASSLGAGGSYEQYFGPGTRLTVT.

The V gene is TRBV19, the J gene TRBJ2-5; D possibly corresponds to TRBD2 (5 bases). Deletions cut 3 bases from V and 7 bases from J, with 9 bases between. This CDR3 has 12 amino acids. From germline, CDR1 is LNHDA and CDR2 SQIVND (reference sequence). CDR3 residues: CASSITRGTQYF. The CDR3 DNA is TGTGCCAGTAGTATCACCCGGGGGACCCAGTACTTC.

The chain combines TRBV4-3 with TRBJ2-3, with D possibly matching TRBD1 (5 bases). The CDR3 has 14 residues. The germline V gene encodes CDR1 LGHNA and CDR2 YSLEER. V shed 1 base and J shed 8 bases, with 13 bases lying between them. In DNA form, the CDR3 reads TGCGCCAGCAGCCAAGTTAAGGGGATAGGTACGCAGTATTTT. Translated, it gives CASSQVKGIGTQYF.

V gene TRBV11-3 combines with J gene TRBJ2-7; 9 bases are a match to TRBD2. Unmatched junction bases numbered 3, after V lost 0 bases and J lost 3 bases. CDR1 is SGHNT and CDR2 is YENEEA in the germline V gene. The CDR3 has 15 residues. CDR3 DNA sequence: TGTGCCAGCAGCTTAGAAGCTAGCGGGATCTACGAGCAGTACGTC. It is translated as CASSLEASGIYEQYV.

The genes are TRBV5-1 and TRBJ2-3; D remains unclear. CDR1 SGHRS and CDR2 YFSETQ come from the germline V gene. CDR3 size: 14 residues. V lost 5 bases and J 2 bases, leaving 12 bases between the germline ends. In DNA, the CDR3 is TGCGCCAGCAGGTTGTCGCAGTACACAGATACGCAGTATTTT. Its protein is CASRLSQYTDTQYF.

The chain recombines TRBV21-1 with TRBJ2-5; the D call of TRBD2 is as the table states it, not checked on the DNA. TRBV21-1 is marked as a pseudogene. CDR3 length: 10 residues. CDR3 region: CASSRETQYF. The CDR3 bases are TGTGCCAGCAGTAGAGAGACCCAGTACTTC.

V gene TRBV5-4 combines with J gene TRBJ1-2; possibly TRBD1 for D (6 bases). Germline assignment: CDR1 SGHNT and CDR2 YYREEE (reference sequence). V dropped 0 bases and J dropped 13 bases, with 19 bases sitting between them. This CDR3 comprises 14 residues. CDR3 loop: CASSLVSTGSKVTF. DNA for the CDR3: TGTGCCAGCAGCTTGGTTAGTACAGGGAGTAAGGTCACCTTC.

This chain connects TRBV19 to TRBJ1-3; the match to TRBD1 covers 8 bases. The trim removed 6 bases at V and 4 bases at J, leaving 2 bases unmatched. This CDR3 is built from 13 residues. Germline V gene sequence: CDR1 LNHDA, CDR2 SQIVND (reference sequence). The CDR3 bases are TGTGCCAGTAGCACAGGGGGAGGAAACACCATATATTTT. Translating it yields CASSTGGGNTIYF.

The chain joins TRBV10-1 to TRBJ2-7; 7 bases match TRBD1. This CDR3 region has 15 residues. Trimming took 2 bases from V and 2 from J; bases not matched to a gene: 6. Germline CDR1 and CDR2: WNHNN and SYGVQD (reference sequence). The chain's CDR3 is CASSEPRQGPYEQYV. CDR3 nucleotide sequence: TGCGCCAGCAGTGAGCCTCGACAGGGACCCTACGAGCAGTACGTC.

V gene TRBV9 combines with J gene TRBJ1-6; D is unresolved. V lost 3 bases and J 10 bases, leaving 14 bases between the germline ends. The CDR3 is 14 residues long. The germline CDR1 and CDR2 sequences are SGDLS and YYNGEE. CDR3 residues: CASSGRAPSSPLHF. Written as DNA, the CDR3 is TGTGCCAGCAGCGGGAGGGCGCCCTCCTCACCCCTCCACTTT.

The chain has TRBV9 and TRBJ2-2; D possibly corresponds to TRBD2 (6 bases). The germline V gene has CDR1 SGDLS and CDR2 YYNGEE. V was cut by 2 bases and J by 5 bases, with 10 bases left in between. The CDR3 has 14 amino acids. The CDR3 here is CASSVRRETGELFF. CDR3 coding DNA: TGTGCCAGCAGCGTGCGGCGGGAAACCGGGGAGCTGTTTTTT.

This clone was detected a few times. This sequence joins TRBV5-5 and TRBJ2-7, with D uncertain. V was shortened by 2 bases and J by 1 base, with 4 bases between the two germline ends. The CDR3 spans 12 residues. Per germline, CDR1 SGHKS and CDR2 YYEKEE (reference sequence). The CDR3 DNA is TGTGCCAGCAGCTTCGGGTCCTACGAGCAGTACTTC. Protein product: CASSFGSYEQYF.

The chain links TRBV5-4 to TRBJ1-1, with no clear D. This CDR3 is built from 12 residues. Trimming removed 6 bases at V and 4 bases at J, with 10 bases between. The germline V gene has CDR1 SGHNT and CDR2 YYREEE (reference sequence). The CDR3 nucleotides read TGTGCCAGCACTACCCCAGGCACTGAAGCTTTCTTT. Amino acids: CASTTPGTEAFF. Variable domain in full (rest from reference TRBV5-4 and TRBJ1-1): ETGVTQSPTHLIKTRGQQVTLRCSSQSGHNTVSWYQQALGQGPQFIFQYYREEENGRGNFPPRFSGLQFPNYSSELNVNALELDDSALYLCASTTPGTEAFFGQGTRLTVV.

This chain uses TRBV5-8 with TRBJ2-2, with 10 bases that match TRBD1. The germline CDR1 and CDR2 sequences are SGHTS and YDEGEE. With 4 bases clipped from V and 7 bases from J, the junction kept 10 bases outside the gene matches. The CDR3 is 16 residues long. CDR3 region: CASSEPGQGLSGELFF. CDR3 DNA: TGTGCCAGCAGCGAGCCGGGACAGGGGTTAAGCGGGGAGCTGTTTTTT.

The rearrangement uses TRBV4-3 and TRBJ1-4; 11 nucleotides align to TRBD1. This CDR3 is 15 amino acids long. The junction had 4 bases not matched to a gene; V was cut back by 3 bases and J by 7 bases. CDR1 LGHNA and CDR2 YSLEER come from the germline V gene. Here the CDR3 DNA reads TGCGCCAGCAGCCAGAGGGGACAGGGGGGTGAAAAACTGTTTTTT. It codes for CASSQRGQGGEKLFF.

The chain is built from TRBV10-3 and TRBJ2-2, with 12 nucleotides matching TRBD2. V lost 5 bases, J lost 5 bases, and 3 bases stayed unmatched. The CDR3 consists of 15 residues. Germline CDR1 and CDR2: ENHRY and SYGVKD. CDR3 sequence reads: CAISRTSGKTGELFF. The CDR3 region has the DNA TGTGCCATCAGTAGGACTAGCGGGAAGACCGGGGAGCTGTTTTTT.

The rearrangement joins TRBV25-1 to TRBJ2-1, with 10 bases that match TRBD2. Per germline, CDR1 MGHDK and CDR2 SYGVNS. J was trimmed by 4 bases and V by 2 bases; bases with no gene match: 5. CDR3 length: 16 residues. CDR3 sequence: CASSEPSGRAYNEQFF. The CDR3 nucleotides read TGTGCCAGCAGTGAACCTAGCGGGAGAGCTTACAATGAGCAGTTCTTC.

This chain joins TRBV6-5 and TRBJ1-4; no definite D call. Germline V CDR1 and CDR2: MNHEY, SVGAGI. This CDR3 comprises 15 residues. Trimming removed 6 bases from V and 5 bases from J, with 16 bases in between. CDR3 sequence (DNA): TGTGCCAGCAGCCGGAGCGACGGGTTAAATGAAAAACTGTTTTTT. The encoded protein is CASSRSDGLNEKLFF.

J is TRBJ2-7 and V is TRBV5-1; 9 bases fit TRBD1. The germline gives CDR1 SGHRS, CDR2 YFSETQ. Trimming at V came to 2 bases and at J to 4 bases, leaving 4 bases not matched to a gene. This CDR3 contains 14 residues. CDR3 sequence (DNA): TGCGCCAGCAGCTTTGGGACAGGGAAATACGAGCAGTACTTC. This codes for CASSFGTGKYEQYF.